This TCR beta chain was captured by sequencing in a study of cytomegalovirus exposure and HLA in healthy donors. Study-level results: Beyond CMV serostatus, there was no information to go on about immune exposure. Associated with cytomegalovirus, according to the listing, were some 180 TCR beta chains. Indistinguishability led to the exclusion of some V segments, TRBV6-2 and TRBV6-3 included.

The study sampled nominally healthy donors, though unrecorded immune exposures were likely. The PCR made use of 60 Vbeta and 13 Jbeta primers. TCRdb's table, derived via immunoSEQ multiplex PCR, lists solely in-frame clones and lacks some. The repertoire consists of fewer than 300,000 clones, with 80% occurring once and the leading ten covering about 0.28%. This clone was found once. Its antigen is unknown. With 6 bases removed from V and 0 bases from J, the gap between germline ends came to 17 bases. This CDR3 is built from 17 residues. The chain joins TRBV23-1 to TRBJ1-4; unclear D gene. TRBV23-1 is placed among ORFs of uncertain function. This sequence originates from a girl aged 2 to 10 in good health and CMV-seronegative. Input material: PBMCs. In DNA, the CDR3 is TGCGCCAGCAGACCTAACCGCCTCGGAGCAACTAATGAAAAACTGTTTTTT. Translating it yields CASRPNRLGATNEKLFF.